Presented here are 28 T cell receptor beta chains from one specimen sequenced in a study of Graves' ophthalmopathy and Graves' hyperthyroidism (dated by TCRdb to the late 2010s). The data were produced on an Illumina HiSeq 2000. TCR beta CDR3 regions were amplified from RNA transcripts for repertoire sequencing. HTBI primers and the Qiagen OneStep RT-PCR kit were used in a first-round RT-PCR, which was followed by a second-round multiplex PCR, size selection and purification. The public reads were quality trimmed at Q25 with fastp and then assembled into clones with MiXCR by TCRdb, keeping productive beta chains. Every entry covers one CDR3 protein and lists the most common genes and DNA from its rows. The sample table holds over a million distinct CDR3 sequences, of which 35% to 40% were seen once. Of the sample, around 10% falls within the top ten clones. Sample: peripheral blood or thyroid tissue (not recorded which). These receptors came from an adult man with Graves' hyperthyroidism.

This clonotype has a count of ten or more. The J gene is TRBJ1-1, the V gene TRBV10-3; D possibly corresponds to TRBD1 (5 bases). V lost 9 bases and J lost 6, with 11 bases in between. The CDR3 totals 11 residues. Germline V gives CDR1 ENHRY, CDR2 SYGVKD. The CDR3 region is CAMGRGAEAFF. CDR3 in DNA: TGTGCCATGGGGAGGGGTGCTGAAGCTTTCTTT.

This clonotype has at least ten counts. The CDR3 is CASSSGFGYGYTF. For the CDR3, the DNA is TGTGCCAGCAGCTCCGGGTTTGGCTATGGCTACACCTTC. The V and J genes are TRBV5-6 and TRBJ1-2; D is undetermined. The CDR3 has 13 residues. Germline V gene data show CDR1 as SGHDT and CDR2 as YYEEEE. Trimming left V 3 bases short and J 4 bases short, with 10 bases between.

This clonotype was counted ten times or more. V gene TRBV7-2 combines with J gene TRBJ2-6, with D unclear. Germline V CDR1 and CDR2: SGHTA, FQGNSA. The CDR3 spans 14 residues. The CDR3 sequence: CATDLTSGANVLTF. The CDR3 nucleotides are TGTGCTACGGACCTAACCTCTGGGGCCAACGTCCTGACTTTC.

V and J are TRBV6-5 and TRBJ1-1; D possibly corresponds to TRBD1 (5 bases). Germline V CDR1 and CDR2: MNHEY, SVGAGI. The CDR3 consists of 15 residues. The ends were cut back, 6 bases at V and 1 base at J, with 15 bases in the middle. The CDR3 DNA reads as TGTGCCAGCAGCAACGTGGGACGGAAGAACACTGAAGCTTTCTTT. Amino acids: CASSNVGRKNTEAFF.

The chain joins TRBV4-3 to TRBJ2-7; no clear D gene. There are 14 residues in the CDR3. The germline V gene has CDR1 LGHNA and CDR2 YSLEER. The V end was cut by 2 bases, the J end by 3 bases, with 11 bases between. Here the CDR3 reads CASSQFQGIYEQYF. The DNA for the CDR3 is TGCGCCAGCAGCCAATTTCAAGGGATCTACGAGCAGTACTTC.

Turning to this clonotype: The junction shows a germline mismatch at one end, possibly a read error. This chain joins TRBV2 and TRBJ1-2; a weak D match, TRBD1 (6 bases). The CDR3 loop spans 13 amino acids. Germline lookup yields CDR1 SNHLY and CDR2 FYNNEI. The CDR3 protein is CASTERTADGYTF. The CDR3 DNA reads TGTGCCAGCACTGAAAGGACAGCCGATGGCTACACCTTC. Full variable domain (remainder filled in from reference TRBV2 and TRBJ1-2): EPEVTQTPSHQVTQMGQEVILRCVPISNHLYFYWYRQILGQKVEFLVSFYNNEISEKSEIFDDQFSVERPDGSNFTLKIRSTKLEDSAMYFCASTERTADGYTFGSGTRLTVV.

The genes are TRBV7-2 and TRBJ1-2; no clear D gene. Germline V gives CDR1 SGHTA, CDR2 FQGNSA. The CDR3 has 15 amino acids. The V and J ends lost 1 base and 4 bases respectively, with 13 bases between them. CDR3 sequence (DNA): TGTGCCAGCAGCTTAGTTGGAAAGGTCGGCTATGGCTACACCTTC. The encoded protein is CASSLVGKVGYGYTF.

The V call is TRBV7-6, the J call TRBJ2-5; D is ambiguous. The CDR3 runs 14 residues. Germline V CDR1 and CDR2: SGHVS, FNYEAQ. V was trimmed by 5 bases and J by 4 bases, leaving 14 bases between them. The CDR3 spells CASSVDLSRETQYF. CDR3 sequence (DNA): TGTGCCAGCAGCGTAGACTTGAGCCGAGAGACCCAGTACTTC.

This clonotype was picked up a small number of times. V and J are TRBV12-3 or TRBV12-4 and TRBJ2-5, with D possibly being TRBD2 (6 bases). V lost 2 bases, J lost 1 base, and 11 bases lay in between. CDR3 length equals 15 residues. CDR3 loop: CASSLQRAIQETQYF. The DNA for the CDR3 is TGTGCCAGCAGTTTACAGCGGGCCATCCAAGAGACCCAGTACTTC.

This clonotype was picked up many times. This CDR3 reads CATSPAGGGNTEAFF. In DNA, the CDR3 is TGTGCCACCAGTCCCGCAGGGGGCGGGAACACTGAAGCTTTCTTT. V is TRBV24-1 and J is TRBJ1-1, with 8 bases lining up with TRBD1. Trimming took 6 bases from V and 1 from J; bases not matched to a gene: 6. From germline, CDR1 is KGHDR and CDR2 SFDVKD. The CDR3 sequence is 15 residues long.

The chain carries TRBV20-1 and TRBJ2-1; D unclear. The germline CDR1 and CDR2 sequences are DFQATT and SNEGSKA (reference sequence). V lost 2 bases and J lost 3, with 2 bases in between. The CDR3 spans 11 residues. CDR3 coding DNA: TGCAGTGCTAGAAACTACAATGAGCAGTTCTTC. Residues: CSARNYNEQFF.

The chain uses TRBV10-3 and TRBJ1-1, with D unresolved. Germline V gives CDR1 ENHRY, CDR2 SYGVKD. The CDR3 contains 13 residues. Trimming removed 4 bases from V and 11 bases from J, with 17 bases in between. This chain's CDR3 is CAISGTAGLRAFF. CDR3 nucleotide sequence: TGTGCCATCAGTGGTACAGCGGGTTTAAGGGCTTTCTTT.

Here the CDR3 reads CASSQASWTVSYEQYF. CDR3 coding DNA: TGTGCCAGCAGCCAAGCATCCTGGACCGTATCCTACGAGCAGTACTTC. The chain couples TRBV5-6 to TRBJ2-7, with D unclear. Trimming stripped 4 bases from V and 1 base from J, with 18 bases between. Per germline, CDR1 SGHDT and CDR2 YYEEEE. The CDR3 has 16 residues.

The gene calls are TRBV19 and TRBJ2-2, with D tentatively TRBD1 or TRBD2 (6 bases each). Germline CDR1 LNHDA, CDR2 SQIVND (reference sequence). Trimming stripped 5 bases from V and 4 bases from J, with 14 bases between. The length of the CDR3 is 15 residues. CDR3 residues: CASSVRGALTGELFF. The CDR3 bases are TGTGCCAGTAGTGTAAGGGGGGCCCTCACCGGGGAGCTGTTTTTT. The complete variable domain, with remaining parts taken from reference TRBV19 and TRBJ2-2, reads DGGITQSPKYLFRKEGQNVTLSCEQNLNHDAMYWYRQDPGQGLRLIYYSQIVNDFQKGDIAEGYSVSREKKESFPLTVTSAQKNPTAFYLCASSVRGALTGELFFGEGSRLTVL.

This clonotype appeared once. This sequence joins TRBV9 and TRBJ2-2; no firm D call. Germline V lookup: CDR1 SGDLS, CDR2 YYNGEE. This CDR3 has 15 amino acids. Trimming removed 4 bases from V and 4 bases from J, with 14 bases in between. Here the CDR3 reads CASSYSWSGTGELFF. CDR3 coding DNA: TGTGCCAGCAGCTACAGCTGGAGTGGCACCGGGGAGCTGTTTTTT.

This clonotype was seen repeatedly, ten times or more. The CDR3: CSASYTGSGTQYF. The CDR3 DNA follows: TGCAGTGCTAGTTACACAGGTTCAGGGACCCAGTACTTC. The V and J genes are TRBV20-1 and TRBJ2-5; a possible D gene is TRBD1 (5 bases). V shed 3 bases and J shed 7 bases, with 15 bases lying between them. Germline V CDR1 and CDR2: DFQATT, SNEGSKA (reference sequence). The CDR3 is made up of 13 amino acids.

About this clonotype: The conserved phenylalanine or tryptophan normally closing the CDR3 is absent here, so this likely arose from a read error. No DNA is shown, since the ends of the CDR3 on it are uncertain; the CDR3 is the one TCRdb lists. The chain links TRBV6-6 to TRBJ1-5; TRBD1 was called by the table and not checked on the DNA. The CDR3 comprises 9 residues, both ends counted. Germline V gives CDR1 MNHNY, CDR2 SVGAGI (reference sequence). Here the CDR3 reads CASSWGQGA.

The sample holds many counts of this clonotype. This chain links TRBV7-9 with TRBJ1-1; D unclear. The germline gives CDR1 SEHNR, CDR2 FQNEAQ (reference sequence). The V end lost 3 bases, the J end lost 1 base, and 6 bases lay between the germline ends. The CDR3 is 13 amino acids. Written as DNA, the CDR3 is TGTGCCAGCAGCTTGGTAGCGAACACTGAAGCTTTCTTT. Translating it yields CASSLVANTEAFF.

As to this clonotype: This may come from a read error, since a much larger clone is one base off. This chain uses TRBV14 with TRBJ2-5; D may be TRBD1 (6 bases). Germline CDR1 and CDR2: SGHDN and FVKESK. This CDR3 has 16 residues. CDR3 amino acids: CASSPSVGQRQGTQYF. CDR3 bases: TGTGCCAGCAGCCCAAGTGTAGGACAGAGACAAGGGACCCAGTACTTC.

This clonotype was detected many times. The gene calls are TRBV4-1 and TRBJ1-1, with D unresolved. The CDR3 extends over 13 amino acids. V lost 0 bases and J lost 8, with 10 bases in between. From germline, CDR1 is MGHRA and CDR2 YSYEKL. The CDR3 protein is CASSQDLEVEAFF. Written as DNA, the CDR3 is TGCGCCAGCAGCCAAGATCTTGAAGTAGAAGCTTTCTTT.

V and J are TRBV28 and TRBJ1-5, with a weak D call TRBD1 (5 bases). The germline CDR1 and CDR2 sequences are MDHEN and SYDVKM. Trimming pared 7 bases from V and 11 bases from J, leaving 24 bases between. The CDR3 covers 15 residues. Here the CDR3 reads CASTPRGAPEVTQHF. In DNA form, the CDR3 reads TGTGCCAGCACCCCCCGGGGCGCTCCCGAGGTGACCCAGCATTTT.

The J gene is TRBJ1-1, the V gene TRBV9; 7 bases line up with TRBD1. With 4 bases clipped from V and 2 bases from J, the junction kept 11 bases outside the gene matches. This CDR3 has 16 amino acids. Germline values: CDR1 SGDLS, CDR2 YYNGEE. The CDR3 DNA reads TGTGCCAGCAGCCCCTCCGGGACAGAACACAACACTGAAGCTTTCTTT. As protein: CASSPSGTEHNTEAFF.

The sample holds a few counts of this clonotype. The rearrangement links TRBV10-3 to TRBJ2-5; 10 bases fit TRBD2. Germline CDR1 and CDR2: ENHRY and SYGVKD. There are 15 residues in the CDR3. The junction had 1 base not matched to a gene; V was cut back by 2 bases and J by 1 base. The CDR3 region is CAISEGLAAQETQYF. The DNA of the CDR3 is TGTGCCATCAGTGAGGGACTAGCGGCCCAAGAGACCCAGTACTTC.

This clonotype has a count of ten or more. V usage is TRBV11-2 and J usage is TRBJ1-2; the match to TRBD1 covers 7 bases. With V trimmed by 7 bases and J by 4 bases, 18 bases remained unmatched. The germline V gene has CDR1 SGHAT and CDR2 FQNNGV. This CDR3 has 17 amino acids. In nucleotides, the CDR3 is TGTGCCAGCAACTCACTGGGACAGAAACCCTCCCGCTATGGCTACACCTTC. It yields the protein CASNSLGQKPSRYGYTF.

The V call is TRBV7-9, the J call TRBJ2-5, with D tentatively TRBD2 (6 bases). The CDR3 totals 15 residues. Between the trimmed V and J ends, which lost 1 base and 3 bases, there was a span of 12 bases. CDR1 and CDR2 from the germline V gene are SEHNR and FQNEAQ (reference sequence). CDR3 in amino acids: CASSLVPGEEETQYF. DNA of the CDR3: TGTGCCAGCAGCTTAGTACCTGGGGAGGAAGAGACCCAGTACTTC.

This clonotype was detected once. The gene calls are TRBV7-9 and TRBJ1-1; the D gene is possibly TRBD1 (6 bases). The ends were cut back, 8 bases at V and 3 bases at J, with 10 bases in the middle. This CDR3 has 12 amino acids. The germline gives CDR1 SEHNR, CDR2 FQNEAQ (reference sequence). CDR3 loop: CASGKGDTEAFF. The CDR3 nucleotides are TGTGCCAGCGGGAAGGGGGACACTGAAGCTTTCTTT.

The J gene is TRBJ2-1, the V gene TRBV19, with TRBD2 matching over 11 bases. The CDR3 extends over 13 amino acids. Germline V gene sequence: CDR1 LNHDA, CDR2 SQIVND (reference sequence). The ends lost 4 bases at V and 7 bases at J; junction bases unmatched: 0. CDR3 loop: CASSTSGGNEQFF. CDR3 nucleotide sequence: TGTGCCAGTAGTACTAGCGGGGGGAATGAGCAGTTCTTC.

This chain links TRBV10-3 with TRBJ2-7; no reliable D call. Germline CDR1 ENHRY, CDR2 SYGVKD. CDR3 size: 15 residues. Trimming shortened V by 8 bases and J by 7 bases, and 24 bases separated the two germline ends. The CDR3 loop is CAIRGNDGSYNEQYF. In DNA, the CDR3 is TGTGCCATCCGTGGTAACGATGGCTCCTACAATGAGCAGTACTTC.